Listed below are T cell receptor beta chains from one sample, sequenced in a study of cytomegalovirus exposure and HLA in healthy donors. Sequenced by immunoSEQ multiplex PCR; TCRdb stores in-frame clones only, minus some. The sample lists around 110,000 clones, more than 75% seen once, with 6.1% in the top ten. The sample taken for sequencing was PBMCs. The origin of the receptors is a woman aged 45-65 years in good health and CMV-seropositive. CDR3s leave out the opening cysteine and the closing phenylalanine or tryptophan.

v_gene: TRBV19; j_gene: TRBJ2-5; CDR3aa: ASSRGSGGARETQY
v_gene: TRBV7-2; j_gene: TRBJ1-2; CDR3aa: ASSSGGGGGYT
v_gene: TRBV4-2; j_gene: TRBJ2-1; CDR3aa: ASSQDSLAGASREQF
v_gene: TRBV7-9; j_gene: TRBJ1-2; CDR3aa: ASSLMRASNYGYT
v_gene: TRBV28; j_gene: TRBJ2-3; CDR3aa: ASSRRIGGTDTQY
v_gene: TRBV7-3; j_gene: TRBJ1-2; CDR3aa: ASSLTAGDYGYT
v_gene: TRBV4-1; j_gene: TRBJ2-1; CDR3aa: ASSQVTAYNEQF
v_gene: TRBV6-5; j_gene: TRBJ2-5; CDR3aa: ASSYQGQKTQY
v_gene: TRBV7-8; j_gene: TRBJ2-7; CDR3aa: ASSLVRLAGGLSYEQY
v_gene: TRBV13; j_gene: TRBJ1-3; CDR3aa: ASSSDRGSGNTIY
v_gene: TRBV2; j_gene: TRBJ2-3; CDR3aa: ASTIRHRASGTDTQY
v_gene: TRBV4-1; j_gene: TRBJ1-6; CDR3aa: ASSQELRSPLH
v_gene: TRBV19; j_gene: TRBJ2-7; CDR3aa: ASSISGWDYEQY
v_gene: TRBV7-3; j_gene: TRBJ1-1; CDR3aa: ASSVTGGDTEAF
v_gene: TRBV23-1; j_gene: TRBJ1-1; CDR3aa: ASSRVGQNTEAF
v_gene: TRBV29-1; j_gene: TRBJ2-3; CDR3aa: SVGGLLDTQY